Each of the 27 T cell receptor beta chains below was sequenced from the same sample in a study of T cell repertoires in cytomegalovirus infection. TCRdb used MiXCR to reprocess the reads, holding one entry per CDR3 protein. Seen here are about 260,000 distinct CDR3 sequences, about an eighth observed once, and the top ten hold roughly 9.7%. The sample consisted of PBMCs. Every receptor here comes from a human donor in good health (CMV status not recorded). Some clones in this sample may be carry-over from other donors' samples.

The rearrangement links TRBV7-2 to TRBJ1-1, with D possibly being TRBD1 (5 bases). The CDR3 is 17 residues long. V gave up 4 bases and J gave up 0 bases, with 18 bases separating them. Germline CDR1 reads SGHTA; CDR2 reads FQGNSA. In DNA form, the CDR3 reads TGTGCCAGCAGCTCATTCCCGCAGGGCCTAATGAACACTGAAGCTTTCTTT. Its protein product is CASSSFPQGLMNTEAFF.

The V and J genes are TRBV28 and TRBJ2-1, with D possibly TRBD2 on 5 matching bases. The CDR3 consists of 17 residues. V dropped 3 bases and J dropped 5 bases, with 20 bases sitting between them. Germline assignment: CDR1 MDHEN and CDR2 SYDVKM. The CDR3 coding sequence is TGTGCCAGCAGTTTCCATTTCGAGGGAACCACCGACAATGAGCAGTTCTTC. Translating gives CASSFHFEGTTDNEQFF.

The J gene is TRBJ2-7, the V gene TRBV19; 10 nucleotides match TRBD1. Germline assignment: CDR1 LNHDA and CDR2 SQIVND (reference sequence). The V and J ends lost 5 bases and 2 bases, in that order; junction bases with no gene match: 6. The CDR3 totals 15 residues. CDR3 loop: CASSARDRGTYEQYF. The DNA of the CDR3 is TGTGCCAGTAGTGCCCGGGACAGGGGAACCTACGAGCAGTACTTC.

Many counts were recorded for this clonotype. The DNA for the CDR3 is TGTGCCAGCAGCTTAATCCCCAGGCACGCTTACAATGAGCAGTTCTTC. This sequence encodes CASSLIPRHAYNEQFF. The J gene is TRBJ2-1, the V gene TRBV7-2; D remains ambiguous. CDR1 is SGHTA and CDR2 is FQGNSA in the germline V gene. V gave up 2 bases and J gave up 4 bases, with 15 bases separating them. CDR3 length: 16 amino acids.

CDR3 sequence reads: CATSTGTGGLYGYTF. The DNA for the CDR3 is TGTGCCACCAGCACCGGGACAGGGGGTCTCTATGGCTACACCTTC. The chain combines TRBV15 with TRBJ1-2; 11 nucleotides line up with TRBD1. After removal of 4 bases from V and 4 bases from J, the junction contained 5 bases not matched to a gene. Germline-derived CDR1 and CDR2 are LNHNV and YYDKDF (reference sequence). The CDR3 spans 15 residues.

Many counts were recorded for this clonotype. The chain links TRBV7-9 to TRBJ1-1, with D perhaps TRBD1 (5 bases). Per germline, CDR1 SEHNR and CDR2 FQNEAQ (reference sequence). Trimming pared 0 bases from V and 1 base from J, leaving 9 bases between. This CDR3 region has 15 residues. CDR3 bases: TGTGCCAGCAGCTTAGCCCAGGGCAAGAACACTGAAGCTTTCTTT. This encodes CASSLAQGKNTEAFF.

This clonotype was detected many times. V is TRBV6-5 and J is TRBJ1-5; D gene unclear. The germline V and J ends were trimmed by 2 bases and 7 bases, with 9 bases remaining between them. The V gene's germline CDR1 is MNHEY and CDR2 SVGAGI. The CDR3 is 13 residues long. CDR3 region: CASSYGEDQPQHF. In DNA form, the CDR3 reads TGTGCCAGCAGTTACGGGGAGGACCAGCCCCAGCATTTT.

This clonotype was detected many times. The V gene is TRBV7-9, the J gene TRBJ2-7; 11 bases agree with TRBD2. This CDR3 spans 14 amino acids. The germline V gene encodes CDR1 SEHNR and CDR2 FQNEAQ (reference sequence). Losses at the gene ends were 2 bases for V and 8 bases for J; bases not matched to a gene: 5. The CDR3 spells CASSLLAGGQKQYF. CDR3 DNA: TGTGCCAGCAGCTTACTAGCGGGAGGACAAAAGCAGTACTTC.

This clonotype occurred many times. The DNA for the CDR3 is TGTGCCACCAGTGATCGGACGGCGGTCGGGACTAGGGACACCGGGGAGCTGTTTTTT. Protein: CATSDRTAVGTRDTGELFF. The chain uses TRBV24-1 and TRBJ2-2; TRBD2 aligns across 8 bases. The germline CDR1 and CDR2 sequences are KGHDR and SFDVKD. This CDR3 spans 19 amino acids. V lost 3 bases and J lost 3; bases outside the gene matches: 14.

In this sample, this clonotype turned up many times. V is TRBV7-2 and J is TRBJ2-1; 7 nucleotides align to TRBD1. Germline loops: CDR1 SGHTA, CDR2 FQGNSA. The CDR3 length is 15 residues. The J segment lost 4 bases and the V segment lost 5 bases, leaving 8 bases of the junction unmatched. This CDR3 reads CASSRDSPTYNEQFF. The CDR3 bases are TGTGCCAGCAGCAGGGACAGTCCCACGTACAATGAGCAGTTCTTC.

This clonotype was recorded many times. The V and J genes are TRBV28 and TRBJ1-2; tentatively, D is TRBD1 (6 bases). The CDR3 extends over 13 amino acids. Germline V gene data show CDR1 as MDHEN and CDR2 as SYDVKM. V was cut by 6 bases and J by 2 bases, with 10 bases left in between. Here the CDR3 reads CASSSQGNYGYTF. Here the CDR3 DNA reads TGTGCCAGCAGCTCGCAGGGGAACTATGGCTACACCTTC.

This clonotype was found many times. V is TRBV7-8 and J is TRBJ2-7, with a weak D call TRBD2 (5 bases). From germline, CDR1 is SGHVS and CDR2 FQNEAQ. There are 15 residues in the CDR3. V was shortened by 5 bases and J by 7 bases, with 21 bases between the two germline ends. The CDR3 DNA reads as TGTGCCAGCAGCCTTACGGGGTCACAGTTCCAAGAGCAGTACTTC. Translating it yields CASSLTGSQFQEQYF.

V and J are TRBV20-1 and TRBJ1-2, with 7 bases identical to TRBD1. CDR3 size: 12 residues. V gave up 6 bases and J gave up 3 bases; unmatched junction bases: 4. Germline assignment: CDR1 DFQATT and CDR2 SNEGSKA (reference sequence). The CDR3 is CSARQGDYGYTF. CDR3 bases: TGCAGTGCGAGACAGGGCGACTATGGCTACACCTTC.

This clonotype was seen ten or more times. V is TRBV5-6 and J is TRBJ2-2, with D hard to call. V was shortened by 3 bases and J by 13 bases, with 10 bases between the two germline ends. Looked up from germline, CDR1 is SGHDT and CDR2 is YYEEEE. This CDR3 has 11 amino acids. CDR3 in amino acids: CASSSGLVLFF. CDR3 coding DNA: TGTGCCAGCAGCTCGGGTCTGGTGCTGTTTTTT. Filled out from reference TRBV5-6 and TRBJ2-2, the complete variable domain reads DAGVTQSPTHLIKTRGQQVTLRCSPKSGHDTVSWYQQALGQGPQFIFQYYEEEERQRGNFPDRFSGHQFPNYSSELNVNALLLGDSALYLCASSSGLVLFFGEGSRLTVL.

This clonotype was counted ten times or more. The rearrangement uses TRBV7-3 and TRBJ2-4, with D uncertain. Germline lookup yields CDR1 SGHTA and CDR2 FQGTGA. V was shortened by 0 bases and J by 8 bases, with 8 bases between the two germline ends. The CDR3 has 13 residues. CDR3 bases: TGTGCCAGCAGCTTAACTGGAGTTGACATTCAGTACTTC. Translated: CASSLTGVDIQYF. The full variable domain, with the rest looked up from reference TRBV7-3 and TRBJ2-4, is GAGVSQTPSNKVTEKGKYVELRCDPISGHTALYWYRQSLGQGPEFLIYFQGTGAADDSGLPNDRFFAVRPEGSVSTLKIQRTERGDSAVYLCASSLTGVDIQYFGAGTRLSVL.

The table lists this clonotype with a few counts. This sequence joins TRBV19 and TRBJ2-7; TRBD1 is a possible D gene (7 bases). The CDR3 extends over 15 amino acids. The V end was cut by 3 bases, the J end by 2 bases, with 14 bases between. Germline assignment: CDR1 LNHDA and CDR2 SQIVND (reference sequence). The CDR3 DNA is TGTGCCAGTAGTATCCCAGGGGGGCCCCCCTACGAGCAGTACTTC. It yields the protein CASSIPGGPPYEQYF.

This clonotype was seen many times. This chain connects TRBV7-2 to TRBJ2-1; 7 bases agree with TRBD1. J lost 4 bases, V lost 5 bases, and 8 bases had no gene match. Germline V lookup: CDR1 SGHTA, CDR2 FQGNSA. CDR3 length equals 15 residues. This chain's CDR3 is CASSVQGDPYNEQFF. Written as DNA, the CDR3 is TGTGCCAGCAGCGTTCAGGGGGACCCGTACAATGAGCAGTTCTTC.

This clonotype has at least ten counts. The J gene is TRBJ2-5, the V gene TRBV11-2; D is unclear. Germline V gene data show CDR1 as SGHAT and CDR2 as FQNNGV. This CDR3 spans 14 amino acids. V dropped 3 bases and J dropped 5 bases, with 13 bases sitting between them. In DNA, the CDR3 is TGTGCCAGCAGCTTTGCCAGAACGGCGGAGACCCAGTACTTC. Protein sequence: CASSFARTAETQYF.

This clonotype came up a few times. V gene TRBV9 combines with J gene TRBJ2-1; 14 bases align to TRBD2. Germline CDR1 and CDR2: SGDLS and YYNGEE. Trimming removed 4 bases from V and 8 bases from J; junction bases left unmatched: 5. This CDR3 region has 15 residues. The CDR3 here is CASSPGTSGRDEQFF. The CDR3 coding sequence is TGTGCCAGCAGCCCCGGGACTAGCGGGAGAGATGAGCAGTTCTTC.

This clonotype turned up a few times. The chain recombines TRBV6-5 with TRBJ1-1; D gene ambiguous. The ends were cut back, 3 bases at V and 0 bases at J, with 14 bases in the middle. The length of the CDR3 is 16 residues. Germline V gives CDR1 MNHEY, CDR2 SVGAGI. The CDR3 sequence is CASSYADLGMNTEAFF. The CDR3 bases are TGTGCCAGCAGTTATGCGGATTTAGGCATGAACACTGAAGCTTTCTTT.

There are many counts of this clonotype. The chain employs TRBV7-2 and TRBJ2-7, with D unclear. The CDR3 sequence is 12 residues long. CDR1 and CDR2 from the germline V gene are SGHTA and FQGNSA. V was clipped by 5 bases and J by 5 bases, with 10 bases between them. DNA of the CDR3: TGTGCCAGCAGCGGTTATGTCCACGAGCAGTACTTC. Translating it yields CASSGYVHEQYF. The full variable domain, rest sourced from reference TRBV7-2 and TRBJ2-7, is GAGVSQSPSNKVTEKGKDVELRCDPISGHTALYWYRQSLGQGLEFLIYFQGNSAPDKSGLPSDRFSAERTGGSVSTLTIQRTQQEDSAVYLCASSGYVHEQYFGPGTRLTVT.

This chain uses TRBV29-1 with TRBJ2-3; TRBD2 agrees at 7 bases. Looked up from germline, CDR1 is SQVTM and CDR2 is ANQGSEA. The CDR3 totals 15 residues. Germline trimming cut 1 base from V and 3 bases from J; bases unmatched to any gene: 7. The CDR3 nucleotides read TGCAGCGTTGAAGGAGGGAGGGCCACGACAGATACGCAGTATTTT. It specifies CSVEGGRATTDTQYF.

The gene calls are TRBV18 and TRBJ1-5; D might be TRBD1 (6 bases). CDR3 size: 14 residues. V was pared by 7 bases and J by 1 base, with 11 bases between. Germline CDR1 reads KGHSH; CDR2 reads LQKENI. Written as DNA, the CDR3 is TGTGCCAGCTTATATACAGGGAGCAATCAGCCCCAGCATTTT. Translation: CASLYTGSNQPQHF.

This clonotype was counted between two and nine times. In nucleotides, the CDR3 is TGTGCCAGCAGTTTATTCGCGAAGCCATACGAGCAGTACTTC. As protein: CASSLFAKPYEQYF. This sequence joins TRBV12-3 or TRBV12-4 and TRBJ2-7; D is unclear. The CDR3 has 14 residues. V was pared by 2 bases and J by 4 bases, with 12 bases between.

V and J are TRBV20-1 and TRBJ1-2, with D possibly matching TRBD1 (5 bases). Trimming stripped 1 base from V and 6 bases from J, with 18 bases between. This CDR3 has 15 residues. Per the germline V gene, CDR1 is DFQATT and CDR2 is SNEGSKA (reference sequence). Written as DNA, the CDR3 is TGCAGTGCTAGAGGCGGGTGGGACTGGGTTGATGGCTACACCTTC. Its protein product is CSARGGWDWVDGYTF.

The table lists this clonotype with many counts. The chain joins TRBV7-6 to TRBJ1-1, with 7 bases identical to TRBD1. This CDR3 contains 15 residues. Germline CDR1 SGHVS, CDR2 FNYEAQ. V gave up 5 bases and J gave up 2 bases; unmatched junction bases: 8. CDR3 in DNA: TGTGCCAGCAGCCCACGACAGGGACGTAACACTGAAGCTTTCTTT. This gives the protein CASSPRQGRNTEAFF.

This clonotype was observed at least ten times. In nucleotides, the CDR3 is TGTGCCAGCAGCAGGGGGGGGAAGGACACTGAAGCTTTCTTT. It codes for CASSRGGKDTEAFF. The rearrangement uses TRBV7-9 and TRBJ1-1; a weak D match, TRBD1 (6 bases). The germline V gene has CDR1 SEHNR and CDR2 FQNEAQ (reference sequence). With 5 bases removed from V and 3 bases from J, the gap between germline ends came to 13 bases. The CDR3 contains 14 residues.